The text below deals with one TCR beta chain. The target antigen is unknown. The entry originates in a study of post-analysis software for immune sequencing data. Study-wide background: The cohort encompassed relapsing-remitting, secondary progressive and progressive-relapsing multiple sclerosis disease courses. Study findings and constraints: Included in a set of five TRBV segments more frequent in patients than controls were TRBV5-6, TRBV5-1 and TRBV20-1.

Prepared libraries of TCR beta cDNA carried unique molecular identifiers. TCRdb ran MiXCR on the PCR reads and lists one entry per CDR3 protein. The sample contains roughly 650,000 distinct CDR3 sequences, approximately 59% of which appear only once. The CDR3 contains 14 residues. Germline V gene data show CDR1 as DFQATT and CDR2 as SNEGSKA (reference sequence). V lost 6 bases and J 6 bases, leaving 19 bases between the germline ends. Specimen: blood. V is TRBV20-1 and J is TRBJ2-3; maybe TRBD2 (5 bases). This clonotype was obtained from a girl under 10 years old with multiple sclerosis. In nucleotides, the CDR3 is TGCAGTGCCAACGGAGGCGGGCTGGGGGATACGCAGTATTTT. Its translation is CSANGGGLGDTQYF.